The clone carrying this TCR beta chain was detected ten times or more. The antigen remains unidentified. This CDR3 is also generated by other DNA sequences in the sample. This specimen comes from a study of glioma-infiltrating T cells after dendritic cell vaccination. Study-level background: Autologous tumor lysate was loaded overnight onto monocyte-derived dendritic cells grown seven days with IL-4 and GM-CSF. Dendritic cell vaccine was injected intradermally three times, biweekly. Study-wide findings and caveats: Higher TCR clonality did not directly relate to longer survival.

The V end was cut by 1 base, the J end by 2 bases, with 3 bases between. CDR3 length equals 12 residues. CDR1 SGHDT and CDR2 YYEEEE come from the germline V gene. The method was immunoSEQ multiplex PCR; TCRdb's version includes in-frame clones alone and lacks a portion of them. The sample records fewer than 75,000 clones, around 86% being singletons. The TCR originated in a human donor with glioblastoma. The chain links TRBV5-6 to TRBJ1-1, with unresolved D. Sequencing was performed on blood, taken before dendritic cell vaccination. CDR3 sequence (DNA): TGTGCCAGCAGCTTGTTAAACACTGAAGCTTTCTTT. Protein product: CASSLLNTEAFF. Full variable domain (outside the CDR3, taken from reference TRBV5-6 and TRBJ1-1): DAGVTQSPTHLIKTRGQQVTLRCSPKSGHDTVSWYQQALGQGPQFIFQYYEEEERQRGNFPDRFSGHQFPNYSSELNVNALLLGDSALYLCASSLLNTEAFFGQGTRLTVV.